The 17 T cell receptor beta chains below were found in one sample sequenced in a study of technical replicates of blood from a few donors. The method was immunoSEQ multiplex PCR; TCRdb's version includes in-frame clones alone and lacks a portion of them. Here the sample spans about 81,000 clones, 80% to 95% being singletons. What was sequenced was T cells isolated from PBMCs. All receptors come from a human donor in good health.

This chain joins TRBV11-2 and TRBJ2-7, with D perhaps TRBD2 (6 bases). The V end lost 1 base, the J end lost 4 bases, and 17 bases lay between the germline ends. Germline V CDR1 and CDR2: SGHAT, FQNNGV. This CDR3 spans 16 amino acids. CDR3 sequence reads: CASSLGETGVVYEQYF. The DNA of the CDR3 is TGTGCCAGCAGCTTAGGGGAAACGGGAGTCGTTTACGAGCAGTACTTC.

V is TRBV11-3 and J is TRBJ1-2; 7 bases align to TRBD1. The CDR3 covers 13 residues. Per the germline V gene, CDR1 is SGHNT and CDR2 is YENEEA. With V trimmed by 5 bases and J by 7 bases, 7 bases remained unmatched. CDR3 nucleotides: TGTGCCAGCAGCGCTTCTTCAGGGGGTGGCTACACCTTC. Translating gives CASSASSGGGYTF.

The chain is built from TRBV7-2 and TRBJ2-7; 8 nucleotides agree with TRBD2. Looked up from germline, CDR1 is SGHTA and CDR2 is FQGNSA. V trimming: 5 bases; J trimming: 0 bases; junction bases outside the gene matches: 12. The CDR3 covers 17 residues. Here the CDR3 DNA reads TGTGCCAGCAGCCCTCTCGGGGGGGAGGGGAGCTCCTACGAGCAGTACTTC. This sequence encodes CASSPLGGEGSSYEQYF.

The J gene is TRBJ2-7, the V gene TRBV4-1, with D possibly TRBD1 on 6 matching bases. Germline V CDR1 and CDR2: MGHRA, YSYEKL. V was cut by 5 bases and J by 5 bases, with 13 bases left in between. CDR3 length: 13 residues. The CDR3 bases are TGCGCCAGCAGCGCACAGGGTCAGGACGAGCAGTACTTC. Translated: CASSAQGQDEQYF.

V and J are TRBV29-1 and TRBJ2-4; D might be TRBD1 (6 bases). This CDR3 is built from 14 residues. Germline CDR1 and CDR2: SQVTM and ANQGSEA. V lost 5 bases and J 0 bases, leaving 11 bases between the germline ends. CDR3 sequence: CSVLTGSAKNIQYF. The CDR3 DNA sequence: TGCAGCGTTCTAACAGGGTCAGCCAAAAACATTCAGTACTTC.

This chain links TRBV18 with TRBJ1-2; D perhaps matches TRBD1 (6 bases). Germline CDR1 reads KGHSH; CDR2 reads LQKENI. CDR3 length equals 16 residues. V lost 2 bases and J 1 base, leaving 14 bases between the germline ends. The CDR3 protein is CASSPVGQMSNYGYTF. The DNA for the CDR3 is TGTGCCAGCTCACCAGTCGGACAGATGAGTAACTATGGCTACACCTTC. The complete variable domain, with remaining parts taken from reference TRBV18 and TRBJ1-2, reads NAGVMQNPRHLVRRRGQEARLRCSPMKGHSHVYWYRQLPEEGLKFMVYLQKENIIDESGMPKERFSAEFPKEGPSILRIQQVVRGDSAAYFCASSPVGQMSNYGYTFGSGTRLTVV.

The chain uses TRBV5-1 and TRBJ1-1; the D gene is possibly TRBD1 (6 bases). Germline lookup yields CDR1 SGHRS and CDR2 YFSETQ. V was clipped by 1 base and J by 8 bases, with 18 bases between them. CDR3 length: 15 amino acids. The CDR3 DNA follows: TGCGCCAGCAGCTTGTTCCAAACAGGGATCGTCGAAGCTTTCTTT. This encodes CASSLFQTGIVEAFF. The complete variable domain, with remaining parts taken from reference TRBV5-1 and TRBJ1-1, reads KAGVTQTPRYLIKTRGQQVTLSCSPISGHRSVSWYQQTPGQGLQFLFEYFSETQRNKGNFPGRFSGRQFSNSRSEMNVSTLELGDSALYLCASSLFQTGIVEAFFGQGTRLTVV.

The chain combines TRBV10-3 with TRBJ1-5, with a weak D call TRBD1 (5 bases). Germline V gene sequence: CDR1 ENHRY, CDR2 SYGVKD. The CDR3 has 16 amino acids. V was trimmed by 2 bases and J by 9 bases, leaving 20 bases between them. Here the CDR3 DNA reads TGTGCCATCAGTGAGGAGTACTCAGGGACTATCCGGCCCCAGCATTTT. This encodes CAISEEYSGTIRPQHF.

DNA for the CDR3: TGTGCCAGCAGCTTCCTCCCACAGCCCGAACAGGGCTACACCTTC. It is translated as CASSFLPQPEQGYTF. V gene TRBV7-3 combines with J gene TRBJ1-2; unclear D gene. Germline V CDR1 and CDR2: SGHTA, FQGTGA. Trimming shortened V by 3 bases and J by 8 bases, and 19 bases separated the two germline ends. The CDR3 runs 15 residues.

This clone appeared a few times. V is TRBV16 and J is TRBJ2-1; perhaps TRBD2 as D (6 bases). This CDR3 is 14 amino acids long. Germline loops: CDR1 KGHSY, CDR2 FQNENV. Trimming took off 1 base at V and 4 bases at J, with 8 bases between the two ends. CDR3 sequence: CASSQWEAYNEQFF. In DNA, the CDR3 is TGTGCCAGCAGCCAATGGGAGGCTTACAATGAGCAGTTCTTC.

The chain is built from TRBV30 and TRBJ2-2, with TRBD2 matching over 7 bases. This CDR3 region has 13 residues. After removal of 1 base from V and 7 bases from J, the junction contained 3 bases not matched to a gene. Germline V CDR1 and CDR2: GTSNPN, SVGIG (reference sequence). CDR3: CAWSGGGGGELFF. CDR3 nucleotide sequence: TGTGCCTGGAGTGGGGGGGGAGGCGGGGAGCTGTTTTTT.

The chain is built from TRBV7-9 and TRBJ2-7; D is unresolved. The CDR3 has 14 amino acids. Germline values: CDR1 SEHNR, CDR2 FQNEAQ (reference sequence). The germline V and J ends were trimmed by 6 bases and 1 base, with 13 bases remaining between them. The CDR3 nucleotides are TGTGCCAGCAGACTCGGAGAAGATTCCTACGAGCAGTACTTC. Its translation is CASRLGEDSYEQYF.

The gene calls are TRBV10-1 and TRBJ1-1; weak D call: TRBD1 (5 bases). The V gene lost 3 bases and the J gene lost 9 bases, with 14 bases spanning the gap. CDR3 length: 13 residues. The V gene's germline CDR1 is WNHNN and CDR2 SYGVQD (reference sequence). CDR3 nucleotide sequence: TGCGCCAGCAGTGATTGGGCCCAGGGAAAAGCTTTCTTT. Translated: CASSDWAQGKAFF.

V gene TRBV27 combines with J gene TRBJ2-3; the match to TRBD2 covers 9 bases. Trimming removed 6 bases from V and 0 bases from J; junction bases left unmatched: 4. In germline, CDR1 is MNHEY, CDR2 SMNVEV (reference sequence). CDR3 size: 15 residues. The CDR3 nucleotides read TGTGCCAGCAGCAGACTAGCGGCTAGCACAGATACGCAGTATTTT. Translated, it gives CASSRLAASTDTQYF.

The CDR3 loop reads CASSYSGTGVYNEQFF. The CDR3 nucleotides are TGTGCCAGCAGTTACTCCGGGACTGGGGTCTACAATGAGCAGTTCTTC. The chain links TRBV6-6 to TRBJ2-1; TRBD2 is a possible D gene (6 bases). V lost 0 bases and J lost 3, with 12 bases in between. The CDR3 sequence is 16 residues long. Germline assignment: CDR1 MNHNY and CDR2 SVGAGI (reference sequence).

The chain employs TRBV6-1 and TRBJ1-4; tentative D call: TRBD1 (5 bases). With 8 bases removed from V and 16 bases from J, the gap between germline ends came to 17 bases. Germline-derived CDR1 and CDR2 are MNHNS and SASEGT. The CDR3 has 11 amino acids. The CDR3 DNA reads as TGTGCCAGCTTGAGGGGAGGCCTTCGGTTTTTT. Translating gives CASLRGGLRFF.

The CDR3 DNA sequence: TGTGCCAGCTCACCAGGGGCGGGAGACAACACCGGGGAGCTGTTTTTT. Amino acids: CASSPGAGDNTGELFF. The chain carries TRBV18 and TRBJ2-2, with TRBD2 matching 7 bases. Trimming at V came to 2 bases and at J to 2 bases, leaving 5 bases not matched to a gene. The CDR3 consists of 16 residues. Germline CDR1 reads KGHSH; CDR2 reads LQKENI.